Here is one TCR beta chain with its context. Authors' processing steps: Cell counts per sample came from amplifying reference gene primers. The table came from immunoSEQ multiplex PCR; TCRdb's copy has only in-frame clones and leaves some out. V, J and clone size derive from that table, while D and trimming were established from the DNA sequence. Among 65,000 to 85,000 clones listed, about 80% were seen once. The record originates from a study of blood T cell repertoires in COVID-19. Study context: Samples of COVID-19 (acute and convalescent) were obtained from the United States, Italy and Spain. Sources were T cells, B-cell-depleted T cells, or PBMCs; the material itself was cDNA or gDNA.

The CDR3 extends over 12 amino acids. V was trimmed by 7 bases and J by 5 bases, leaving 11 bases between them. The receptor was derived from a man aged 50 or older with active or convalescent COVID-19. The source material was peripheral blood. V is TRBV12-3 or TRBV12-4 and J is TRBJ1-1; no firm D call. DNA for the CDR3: TGTGCCAGCACCCCGAGGGTTACTGAAGCTTTCTTT. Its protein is CASTPRVTEAFF.